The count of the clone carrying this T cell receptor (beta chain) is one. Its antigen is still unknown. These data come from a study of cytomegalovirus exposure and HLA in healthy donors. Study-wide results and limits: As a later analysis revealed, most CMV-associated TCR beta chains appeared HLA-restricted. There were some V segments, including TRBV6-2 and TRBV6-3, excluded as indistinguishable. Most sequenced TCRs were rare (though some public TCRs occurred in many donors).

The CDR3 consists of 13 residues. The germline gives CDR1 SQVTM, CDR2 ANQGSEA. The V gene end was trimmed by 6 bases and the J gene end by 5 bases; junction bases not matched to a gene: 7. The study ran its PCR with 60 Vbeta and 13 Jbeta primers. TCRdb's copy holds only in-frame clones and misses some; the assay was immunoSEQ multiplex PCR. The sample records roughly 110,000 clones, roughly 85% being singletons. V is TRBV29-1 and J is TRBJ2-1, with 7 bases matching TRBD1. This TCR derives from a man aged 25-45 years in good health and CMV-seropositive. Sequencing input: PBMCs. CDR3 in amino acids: CSVLVGTDNEQFF. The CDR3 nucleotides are TGCAGCGTGCTGGTGGGGACAGACAATGAGCAGTTCTTC.